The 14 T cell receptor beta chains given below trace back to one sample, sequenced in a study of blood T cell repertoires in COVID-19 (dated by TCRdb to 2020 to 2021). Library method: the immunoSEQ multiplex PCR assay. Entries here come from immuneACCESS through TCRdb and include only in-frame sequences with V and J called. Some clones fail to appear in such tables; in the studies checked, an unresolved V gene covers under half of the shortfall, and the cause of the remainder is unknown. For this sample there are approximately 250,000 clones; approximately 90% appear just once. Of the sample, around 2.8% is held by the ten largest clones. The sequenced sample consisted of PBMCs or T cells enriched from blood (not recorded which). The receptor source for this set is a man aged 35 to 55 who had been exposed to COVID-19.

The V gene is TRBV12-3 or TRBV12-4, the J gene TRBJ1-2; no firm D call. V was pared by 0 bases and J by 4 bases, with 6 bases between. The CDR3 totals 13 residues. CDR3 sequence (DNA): TGTGCCAGCAGTTTAGCGCGAATCTATGGCTACACCTTC. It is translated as CASSLARIYGYTF.

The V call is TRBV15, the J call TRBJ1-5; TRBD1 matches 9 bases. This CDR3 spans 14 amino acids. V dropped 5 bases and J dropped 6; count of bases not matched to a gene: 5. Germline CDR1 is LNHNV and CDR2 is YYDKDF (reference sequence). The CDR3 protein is CATSPGTGFQPQHF. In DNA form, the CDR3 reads TGTGCCACCAGCCCCGGGACAGGGTTTCAGCCCCAGCATTTT.

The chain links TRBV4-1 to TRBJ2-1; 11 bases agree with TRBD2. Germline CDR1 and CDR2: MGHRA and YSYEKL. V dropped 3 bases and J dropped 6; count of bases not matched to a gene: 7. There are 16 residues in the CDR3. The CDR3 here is CASSQPGLAVLNEQFF. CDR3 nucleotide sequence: TGCGCCAGCAGCCAGCCGGGACTAGCGGTACTCAATGAGCAGTTCTTC.

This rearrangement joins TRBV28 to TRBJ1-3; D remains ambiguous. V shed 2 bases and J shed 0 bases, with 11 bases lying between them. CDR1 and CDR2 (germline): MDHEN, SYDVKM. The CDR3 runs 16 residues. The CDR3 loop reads CASSLPLVDSGNTIYF. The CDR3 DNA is TGTGCCAGCAGTTTACCTCTAGTGGACTCTGGAAACACCATATATTTT.

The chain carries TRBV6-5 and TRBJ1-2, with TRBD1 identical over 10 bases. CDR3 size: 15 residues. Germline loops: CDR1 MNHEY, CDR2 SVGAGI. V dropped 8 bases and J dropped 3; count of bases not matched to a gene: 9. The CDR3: CASGRDRGGYYGYTF. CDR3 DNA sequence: TGTGCCAGCGGAAGGGACAGGGGAGGGTACTATGGCTACACCTTC.

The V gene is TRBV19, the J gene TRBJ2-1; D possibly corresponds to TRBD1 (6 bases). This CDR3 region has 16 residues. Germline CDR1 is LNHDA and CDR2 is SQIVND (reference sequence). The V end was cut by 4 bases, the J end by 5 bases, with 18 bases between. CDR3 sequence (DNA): TGTGCCAGTAGTACCCAAACAGGGAGTCTCAACAATGAGCAGTTCTTC. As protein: CASSTQTGSLNNEQFF.

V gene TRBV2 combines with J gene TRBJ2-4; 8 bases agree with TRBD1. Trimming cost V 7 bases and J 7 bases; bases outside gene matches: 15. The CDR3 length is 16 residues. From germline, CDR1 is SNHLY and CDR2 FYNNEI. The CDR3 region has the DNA TGTGCCAGCACCTCAGCTGACGGGACAGGAAGGAACATTCAGTACTTC. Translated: CASTSADGTGRNIQYF.

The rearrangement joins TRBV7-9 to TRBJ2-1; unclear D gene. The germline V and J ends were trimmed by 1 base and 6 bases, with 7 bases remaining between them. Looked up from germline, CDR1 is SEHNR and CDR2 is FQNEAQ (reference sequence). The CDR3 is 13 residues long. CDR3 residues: CASSLVEANEQFF. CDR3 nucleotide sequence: TGTGCCAGCAGCTTAGTCGAGGCCAATGAGCAGTTCTTC.

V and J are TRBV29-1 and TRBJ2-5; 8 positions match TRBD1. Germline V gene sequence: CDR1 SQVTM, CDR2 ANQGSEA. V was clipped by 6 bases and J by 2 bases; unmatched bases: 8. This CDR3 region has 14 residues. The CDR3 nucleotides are TGCAGCGTCCGTCGGGACAGGCAGCAAGAGACCCAGTACTTC. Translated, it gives CSVRRDRQQETQYF.

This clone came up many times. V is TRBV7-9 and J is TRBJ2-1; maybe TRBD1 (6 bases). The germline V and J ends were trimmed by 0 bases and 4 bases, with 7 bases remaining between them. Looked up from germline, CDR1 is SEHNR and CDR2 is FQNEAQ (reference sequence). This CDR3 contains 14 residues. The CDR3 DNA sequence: TGTGCCAGCAGCTTAGCAGGACAGTACAATGAGCAGTTCTTC. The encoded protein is CASSLAGQYNEQFF.

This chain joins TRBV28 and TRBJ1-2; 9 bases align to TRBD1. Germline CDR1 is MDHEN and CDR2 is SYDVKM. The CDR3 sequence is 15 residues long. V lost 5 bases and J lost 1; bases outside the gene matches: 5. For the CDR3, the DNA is TGTGCCAGCAGTAAGGGACAGGGAGTTAACTATGGCTACACCTTC. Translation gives CASSKGQGVNYGYTF.

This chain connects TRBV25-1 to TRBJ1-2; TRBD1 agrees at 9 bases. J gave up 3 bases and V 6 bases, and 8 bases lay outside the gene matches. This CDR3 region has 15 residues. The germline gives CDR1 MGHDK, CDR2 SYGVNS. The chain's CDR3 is CASSPPGQGDYGYTF. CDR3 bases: TGTGCCAGCAGCCCACCGGGACAGGGTGACTATGGCTACACCTTC.

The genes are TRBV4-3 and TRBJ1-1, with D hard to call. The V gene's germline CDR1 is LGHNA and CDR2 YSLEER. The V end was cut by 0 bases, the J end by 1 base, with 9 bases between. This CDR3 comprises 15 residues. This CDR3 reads CASSQDLGANTEAFF. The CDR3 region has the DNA TGCGCCAGCAGCCAAGATCTCGGAGCGAACACTGAAGCTTTCTTT.

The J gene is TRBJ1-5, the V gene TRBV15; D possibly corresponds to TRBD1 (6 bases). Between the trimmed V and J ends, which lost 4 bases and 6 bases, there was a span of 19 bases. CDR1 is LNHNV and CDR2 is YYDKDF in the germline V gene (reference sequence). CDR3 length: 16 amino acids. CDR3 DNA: TGTGCCACCAGCACGAAAACAGGGAGCGTTGGTCAGCCCCAGCATTTT. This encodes CATSTKTGSVGQPQHF.